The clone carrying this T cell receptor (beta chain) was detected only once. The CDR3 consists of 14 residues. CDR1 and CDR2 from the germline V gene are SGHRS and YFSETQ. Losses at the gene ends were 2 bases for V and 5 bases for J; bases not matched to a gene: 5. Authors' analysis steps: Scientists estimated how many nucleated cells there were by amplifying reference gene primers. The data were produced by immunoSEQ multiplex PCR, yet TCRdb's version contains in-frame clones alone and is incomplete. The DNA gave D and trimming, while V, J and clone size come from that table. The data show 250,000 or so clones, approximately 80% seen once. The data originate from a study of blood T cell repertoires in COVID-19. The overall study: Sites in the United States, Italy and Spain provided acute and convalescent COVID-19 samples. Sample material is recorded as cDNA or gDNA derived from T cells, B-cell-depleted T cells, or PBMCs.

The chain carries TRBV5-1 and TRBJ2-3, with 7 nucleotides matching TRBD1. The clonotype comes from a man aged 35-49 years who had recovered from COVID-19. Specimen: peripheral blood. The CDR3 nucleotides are TGCGCCAGCAGCTTCACAGGGGTTCGAGATACGCAGTATTTT. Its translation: CASSFTGVRDTQYF.